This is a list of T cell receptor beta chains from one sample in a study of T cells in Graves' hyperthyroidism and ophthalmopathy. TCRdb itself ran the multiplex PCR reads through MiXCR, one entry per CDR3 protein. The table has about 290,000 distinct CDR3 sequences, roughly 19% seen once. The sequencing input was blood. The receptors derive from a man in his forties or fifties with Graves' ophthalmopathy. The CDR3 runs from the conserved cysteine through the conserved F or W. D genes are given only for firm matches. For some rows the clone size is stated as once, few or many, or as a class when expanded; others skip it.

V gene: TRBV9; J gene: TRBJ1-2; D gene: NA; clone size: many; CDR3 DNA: TGTGCCAGCAACTCCAACGGGGGGGCAGGAGGCTACACCTTC; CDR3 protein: CASNSNGGAGGYTF
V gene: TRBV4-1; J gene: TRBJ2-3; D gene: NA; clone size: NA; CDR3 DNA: TGCGCCAGCAGCCCTAGGGGGGTCGCAGATACGCAGTATTTT; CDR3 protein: CASSPRGVADTQYF
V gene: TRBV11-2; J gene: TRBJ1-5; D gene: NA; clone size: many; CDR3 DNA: TGTGCCAGCAGCCCCCTGCAGGGAAGGGACCAGCCCCAGCATTTT; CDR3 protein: CASSPLQGRDQPQHF
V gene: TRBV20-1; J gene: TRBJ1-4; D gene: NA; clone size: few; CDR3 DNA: TGCAGTGCCTTGGCCAGGGGAGAAAAACTGTTTTTT; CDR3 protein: CSALARGEKLFF
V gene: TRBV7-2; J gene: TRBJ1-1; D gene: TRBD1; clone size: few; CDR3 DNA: TGTGCCAGCAGCTCAAATCCCTGGGGCAGGGGGGATACTGAAGCTTTCTTT; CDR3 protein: CASSSNPWGRGDTEAFF
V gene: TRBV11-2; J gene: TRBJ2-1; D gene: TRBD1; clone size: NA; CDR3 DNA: TGTGCCAGCAGCTTCCGACAGGGTGTCTCCTACAATGAGCAGTTCTTC; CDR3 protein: CASSFRQGVSYNEQFF
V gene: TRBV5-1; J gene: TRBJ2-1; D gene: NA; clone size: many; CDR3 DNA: TGCGCCAGCAGCTCGACAGTCTCCGGTAATGAGCAGTTCTTC; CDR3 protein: CASSSTVSGNEQFF
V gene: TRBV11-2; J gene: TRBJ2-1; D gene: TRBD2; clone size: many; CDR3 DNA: TGTGCCAGCAGCTTCGTAGCGGGAGGGTATGGCTACAATGAGCAGTTCTTC; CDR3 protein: CASSFVAGGYGYNEQFF
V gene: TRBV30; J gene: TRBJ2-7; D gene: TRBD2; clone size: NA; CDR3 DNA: TGTGCCTGGACCCCAGCGGGAGGATCCTACGAGCAGTACTTC; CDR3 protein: CAWTPAGGSYEQYF
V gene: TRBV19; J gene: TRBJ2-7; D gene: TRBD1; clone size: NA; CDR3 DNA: TGTGCCAGTAGCAGACGACAGGGGGGCGTTGGCGAGCAGTACTTC; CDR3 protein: CASSRRQGGVGEQYF
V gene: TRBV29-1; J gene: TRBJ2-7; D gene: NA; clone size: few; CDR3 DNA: TGCAGCGTTACGACAGGCGACTCCTACGAGCAGTACTTC; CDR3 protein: CSVTTGDSYEQYF
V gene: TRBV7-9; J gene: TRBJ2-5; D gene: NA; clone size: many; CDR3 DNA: TGTGCCAGCAGCTTCGGCTCCGGAGAGACCCAGTACTTC; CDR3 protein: CASSFGSGETQYF
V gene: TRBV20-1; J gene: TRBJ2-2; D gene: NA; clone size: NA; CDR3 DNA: TGCAGTGCTAGAGATTTGGGCAGGGGAACCGGGGAGCTGTTTTTT; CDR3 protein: CSARDLGRGTGELFF
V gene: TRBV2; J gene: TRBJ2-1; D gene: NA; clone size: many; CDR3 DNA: TGTGCCAGCAGTGGCAGGGGCAATGAGCAGTTCTTC; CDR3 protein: CASSGRGNEQFF
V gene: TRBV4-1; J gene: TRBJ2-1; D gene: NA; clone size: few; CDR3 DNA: TGCGCCAGCAGCCAAGAACCGGGAAGGAGCTCCTACAATGAGCAGTTCTTC; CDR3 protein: CASSQEPGRSSYNEQFF
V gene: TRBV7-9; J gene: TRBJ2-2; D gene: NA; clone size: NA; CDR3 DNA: TGTGCCAGCATGAAGGTGAACACCGGGGAGCTGTTTTTT; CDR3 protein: CASMKVNTGELFF
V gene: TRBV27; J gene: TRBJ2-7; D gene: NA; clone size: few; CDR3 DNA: TGTGCCAGCGGCAGGCAAGGGGCCTACGAGCAGTACTTC; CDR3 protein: CASGRQGAYEQYF
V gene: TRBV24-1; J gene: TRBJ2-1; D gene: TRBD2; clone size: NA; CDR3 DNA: TGTGCCACCAGTGAAGAGACTAGCGGGAAAAATGAGCAGTTCTTC; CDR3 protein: CATSEETSGKNEQFF
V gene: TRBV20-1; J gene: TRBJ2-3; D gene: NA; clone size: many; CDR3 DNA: TGCAGTGCTAGAGATCGACGGAGCACAGATACGCAGTATTTT; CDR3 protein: CSARDRRSTDTQYF
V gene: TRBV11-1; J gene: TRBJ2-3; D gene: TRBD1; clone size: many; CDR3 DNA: TGTGCCAGCAGCGACGAGGGACAGGGTTCAGATACGCAGTATTTT; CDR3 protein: CASSDEGQGSDTQYF
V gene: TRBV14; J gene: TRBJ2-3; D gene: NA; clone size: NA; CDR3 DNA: TGTGCCAGCAGTTACTCAAGAGATACGCAGTATTTT; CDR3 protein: CASSYSRDTQYF
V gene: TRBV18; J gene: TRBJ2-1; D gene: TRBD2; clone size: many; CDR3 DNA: TGTGCCAGCTCACCAGGTAGCGGGAGTATGAATGAGCAGTTCTTC; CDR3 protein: CASSPGSGSMNEQFF
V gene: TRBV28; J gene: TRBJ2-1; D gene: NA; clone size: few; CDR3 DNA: TGTGCCAGTCAAAAAGGCGGGACGACCTACAATGAGCAGTTCTTC; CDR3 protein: CASQKGGTTYNEQFF
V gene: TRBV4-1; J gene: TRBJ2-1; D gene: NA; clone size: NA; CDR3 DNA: TGCGCCAGCAGCCAAGACCCAACGGGCCGTGAGCAGTTCTTC; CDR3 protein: CASSQDPTGREQFF
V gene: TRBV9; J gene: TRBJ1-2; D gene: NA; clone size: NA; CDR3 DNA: TGTGCCAGCAGCGGTTCAGGTCCCGTTAACTATGGCTACACCTTC; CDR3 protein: CASSGSGPVNYGYTF
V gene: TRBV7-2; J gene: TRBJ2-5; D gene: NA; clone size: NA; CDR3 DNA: TGTGCCAGCAGCTTCCAGGGAATGACTCGGCAAGAGACCCAGTACTTC; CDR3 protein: CASSFQGMTRQETQYF
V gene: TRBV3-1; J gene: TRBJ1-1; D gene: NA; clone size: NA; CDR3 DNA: TGTGCCAGCAGCCAGACAAGTAATGAAGCTTTCTTT; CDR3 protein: CASSQTSNEAFF
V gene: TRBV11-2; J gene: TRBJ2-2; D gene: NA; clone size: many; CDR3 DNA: TGTGCCACCCCCCCAGGAATGAGCACCGGGGAGCTGTTTTTT; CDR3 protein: CATPPGMSTGELFF
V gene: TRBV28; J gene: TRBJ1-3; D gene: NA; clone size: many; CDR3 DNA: TGTGCCAGCAGTCGAGTTTACGGAAACACCATATATTTT; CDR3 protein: CASSRVYGNTIYF
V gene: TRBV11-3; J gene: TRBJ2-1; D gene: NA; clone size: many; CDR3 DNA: TGTGCCAGCAGCTTTTCTGGCGAAATGAATGAGCAGTTCTTC; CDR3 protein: CASSFSGEMNEQFF
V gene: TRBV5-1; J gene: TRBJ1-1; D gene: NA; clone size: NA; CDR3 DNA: TGCGCCAGCAGCAGGGAGGGATTCCTCGGGGAAGCTTTCTTT; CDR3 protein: CASSREGFLGEAFF
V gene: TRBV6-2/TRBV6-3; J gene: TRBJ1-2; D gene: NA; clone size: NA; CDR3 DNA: TGTGCCACTGGGCCCGGAGGCTATGGCTACACCTTC; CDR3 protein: CATGPGGYGYTF
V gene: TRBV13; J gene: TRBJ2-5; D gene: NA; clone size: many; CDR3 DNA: TGTGCCAGCAGCCGGGACGGAGGGTTGGAGACCCAGTACTTC; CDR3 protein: CASSRDGGLETQYF
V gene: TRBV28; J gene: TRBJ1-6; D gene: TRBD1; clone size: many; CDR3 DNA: TGTGCCAGCACAAGGAGACAGGGCAATACTTCACCCCTCCACTTT; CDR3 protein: CASTRRQGNTSPLHF
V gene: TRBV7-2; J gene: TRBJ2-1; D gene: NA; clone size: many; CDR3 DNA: TGTGCCAGCAGCTTACCCGGGACGTTCCCCAATGAGCAGTTCTTC; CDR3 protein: CASSLPGTFPNEQFF
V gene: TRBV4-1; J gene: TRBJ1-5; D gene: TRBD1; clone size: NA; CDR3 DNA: TGCGCCAGCAGCCACCCCCGAGGGACAGGGTTTAGTGGCAATCAGCCCCAGCATTTT; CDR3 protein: CASSHPRGTGFSGNQPQHF
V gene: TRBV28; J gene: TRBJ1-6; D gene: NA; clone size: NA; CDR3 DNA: TGTGCCAGCATCAGTCCAGGGGATTCACCCCTCCACTTT; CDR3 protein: CASISPGDSPLHF
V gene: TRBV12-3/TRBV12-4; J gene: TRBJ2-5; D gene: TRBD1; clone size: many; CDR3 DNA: TGTGCCAGCAGTCAGGACAGGGAAGAGACCCAGTACTTC; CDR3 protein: CASSQDREETQYF
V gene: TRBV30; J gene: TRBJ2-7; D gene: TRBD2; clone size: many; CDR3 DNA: TGTGCCTGGAGTGTTTGGTGGGAGGGAAGGGAGCAGTACTTC; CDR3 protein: CAWSVWWEGREQYF
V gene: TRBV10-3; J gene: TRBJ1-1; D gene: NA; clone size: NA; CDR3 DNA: TGTGCCATGAAACAGGAGAACACTGAAGCTTTCTTT; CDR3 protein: CAMKQENTEAFF
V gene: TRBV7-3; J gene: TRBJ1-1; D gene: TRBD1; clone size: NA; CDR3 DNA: TGTGCCAGCAGCTCTTACGGGACAGGGGATAAAGCTTTCTTT; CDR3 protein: CASSSYGTGDKAFF
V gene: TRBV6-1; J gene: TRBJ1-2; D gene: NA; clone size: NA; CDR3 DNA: TGTGCCAGCAGACGACACCGGGTCGACTATGGCTACACCTTC; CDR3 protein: CASRRHRVDYGYTF
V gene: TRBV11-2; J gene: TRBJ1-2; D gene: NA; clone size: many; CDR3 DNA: TGTGCCAGCAGCTCCAGGGACCACGGGGGCTACACCTTC; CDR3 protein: CASSSRDHGGYTF
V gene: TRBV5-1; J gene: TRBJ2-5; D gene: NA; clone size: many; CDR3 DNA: TGCGCCAGCAGCTTACAGGGAGGGGAGACCCAGTACTTC; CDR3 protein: CASSLQGGETQYF
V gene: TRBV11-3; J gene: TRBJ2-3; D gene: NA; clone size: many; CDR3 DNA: TGTGCCAGCAGCATAACAGGGAGCACAGATACGCAGTATTTT; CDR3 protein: CASSITGSTDTQYF
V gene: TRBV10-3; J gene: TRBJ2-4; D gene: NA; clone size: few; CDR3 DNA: TGTGCCACCGCTAACAGGGAAAACATTCAGTACTTC; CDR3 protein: CATANRENIQYF
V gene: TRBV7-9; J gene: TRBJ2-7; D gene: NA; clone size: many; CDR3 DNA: TGTGCCAGCAGCGGAAGGATGATGGGGCTCTTCGAGCAGTACTTC; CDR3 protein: CASSGRMMGLFEQYF
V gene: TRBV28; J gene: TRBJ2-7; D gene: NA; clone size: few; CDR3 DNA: TGTGCCAGCAGCCCCTCCCCGTGGGGTTACGAGCAGTACTTC; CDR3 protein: CASSPSPWGYEQYF
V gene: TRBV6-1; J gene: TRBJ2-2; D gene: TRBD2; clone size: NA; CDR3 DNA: TGTGCCAGCACTAGAGCGGGAGGGGCGAACACCGGGGAGCTGTTTTTT; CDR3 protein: CASTRAGGANTGELFF
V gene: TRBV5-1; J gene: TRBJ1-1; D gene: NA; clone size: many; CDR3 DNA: TGCGCCAGCAGCTCAGGGGACACTGAAGCTTTCTTT; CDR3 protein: CASSSGDTEAFF
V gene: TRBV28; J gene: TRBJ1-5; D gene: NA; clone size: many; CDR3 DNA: TGTGCCAGCCGGTCGGGGTCTCGACTTAGCAATCAGCCCCAGCATTTT; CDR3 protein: CASRSGSRLSNQPQHF
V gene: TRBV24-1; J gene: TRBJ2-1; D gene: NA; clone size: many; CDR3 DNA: TGTGCCACCAGTGACTCCGGATGGGCCAATGAGCAGTTCTTC; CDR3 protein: CATSDSGWANEQFF
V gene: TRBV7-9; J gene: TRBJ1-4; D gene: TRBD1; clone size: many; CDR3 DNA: TGTGCCAGCAGCTTAGTGATCGGACAGGGAAATGAAAAACTGTTTTTT; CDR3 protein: CASSLVIGQGNEKLFF